This TCR beta chain originates from a study of shared clonotypes between healthy human individuals. This CDR3 spans 14 amino acids. CDR1 SGHRS and CDR2 YFSETQ come from the germline V gene. The ends lost 2 bases at V and 6 bases at J; junction bases unmatched: 1. Sequencing was performed with immunoSEQ multiplex PCR; in TCRdb, only in-frame clones are kept and a portion is missing. The sample carries some 380,000 clones, around 96% recorded once. The TCR was taken from a man between 25 and 39 years old in good health. The chain combines TRBV5-1 with TRBJ2-5, with TRBD2 matching 13 bases. The source material was memory CD8+ T cells sorted from blood. Subset meaning: CD45RO+ cells pooled with CCR7-negative TemRA cells. The CDR3 region is CASSLLAGGKTQYF. The CDR3 DNA follows: TGCGCCAGCAGCTTACTAGCGGGAGGGAAGACCCAGTACTTC.